This T cell receptor (beta chain) comes out of a study of cytomegalovirus exposure and HLA in healthy donors. CDR1 is MNHNY and CDR2 is SVGAGI in the germline V gene (reference sequence). The CDR3 spans 14 residues. With 4 bases clipped from V and 3 bases from J, the junction kept 1 base outside the gene matches. Clones were read by immunoSEQ multiplex PCR, and TCRdb kept only the in-frame ones, dropping some. This sample yields 120,000 or so clones, of which under 90% are seen a single time; 1.5% to 2.5% belongs to the top ten. On this clone: Its antigen is undetermined.

The study drew the donors from its roughly 130-subject validation cohort, separate from the roughly 700-subject first cohort. General study points: In vitro experiments confirmed that a few CMV-associated chains were specific for CMV antigens. It was 150 to 200 TCR beta chains that were listed as cytomegalovirus-associated. First-cohort TCR clusters tended to co-occur in the approximately 120 validation repertoires, a later analysis found.

The chain joins TRBV6-6 to TRBJ1-1; 11 nucleotides align to TRBD1. The TCR was taken from a woman younger than 30 in good health and CMV-seronegative. The material sequenced was PBMCs. CDR3 in amino acids: CASSLDRGHTEAFF. CDR3 DNA: TGTGCCAGCAGTTTGGACAGGGGGCACACTGAAGCTTTCTTT.